This T cell receptor (beta chain) was obtained from a study of human T cells and chemical hapten exposure. As the library was built, unique molecular identifiers were attached to individual cDNA molecules. From the reads, TCRdb called clonotypes with MiXCR, one entry per CDR3 protein. Of roughly 120,000 distinct CDR3 sequences in the sample, less than 10% were seen once. Unfractionated whole blood yielded total RNA. Germline V gene sequence: CDR1 MNHEY, CDR2 SVGEGT. Trimming removed 10 bases at V and 4 bases at J, with 15 bases between. This CDR3 has 13 residues. The rearrangement uses TRBV6-2 or TRBV6-3 and TRBJ2-3; no definite D call. The sequenced material came from whole blood. This receptor was obtained from a human donor in good health. Some clones in this sample may be carry-over from other donors' samples. The CDR3 is CAIGKYWSDTQYF. The CDR3 DNA sequence: TGTGCCATAGGAAAGTATTGGTCAGATACGCAGTATTTT.